Shown below are 30 T cell receptor beta chains from a single sample sequenced in a study of blood T cell repertoires in COVID-19. The protocol was immunoSEQ multiplex PCR, while the TCRdb copy is restricted to in-frame clones and leaves out a portion. The sample shows about 440,000 clones, roughly 87% of them seen only once. The sequencing sample was made of PBMCs or T cells enriched from blood (not recorded which). The receptors originated from a young man who had recovered from COVID-19.

The chain carries TRBV7-9 and TRBJ1-1; D not resolved. Trimming pared 5 bases from V and 0 bases from J, leaving 19 bases between. The CDR3 runs 17 residues. CDR1 SEHNR and CDR2 FQNEAQ come from the germline V gene (reference sequence). Here the CDR3 DNA reads TGTGCCAGCAGCCCTGAGAGGACGGAGGCTCTGAACACTGAAGCTTTCTTT. It is translated as CASSPERTEALNTEAFF.

The rearrangement uses TRBV4-1 and TRBJ2-5; maybe TRBD2 (5 bases). From germline, CDR1 is MGHRA and CDR2 YSYEKL. The CDR3 consists of 12 residues. Trimming pared 3 bases from V and 7 bases from J, leaving 9 bases between. CDR3 in amino acids: CASSQARGTQYF. CDR3 bases: TGCGCCAGCAGCCAGGCCCGGGGGACCCAGTACTTC.

The chain carries TRBV4-1 and TRBJ1-1; weak D call: TRBD1 (5 bases). Per the germline V gene, CDR1 is MGHRA and CDR2 is YSYEKL. The germline V and J ends were trimmed by 2 bases and 7 bases, with 23 bases remaining between them. The CDR3 covers 17 residues. The CDR3 DNA follows: TGCGCCAGCAGCCAACCCCTCCTGTCATGGGGCTTTGGTGAAGCTTTCTTT. It encodes CASSQPLLSWGFGEAFF.

The chain is built from TRBV5-5 and TRBJ2-5; 7 nucleotides align to TRBD1. This CDR3 has 14 residues. Germline loops: CDR1 SGHKS, CDR2 YYEKEE (reference sequence). V was clipped by 4 bases and J by 2 bases; unmatched bases: 5. The CDR3 DNA sequence: TGTGCCAGCAGCGCCACAGGGGTACAAGAGACCCAGTACTTC. It codes for CASSATGVQETQYF.

With respect to this clone: This sample also contains other DNA sequences that code for the same CDR3. CDR3 sequence (DNA): TGCAGCGTTGTACGGGATACTGAAGCTTTCTTT. It specifies CSVVRDTEAFF. The chain has TRBV29-1 and TRBJ1-1; unclear D gene. CDR1 and CDR2 (germline): SQVTM, ANQGSEA. The CDR3 totals 11 residues. The V end lost 4 bases, the J end lost 5 bases, and 8 bases lay between the germline ends.

The chain combines TRBV5-1 with TRBJ1-2; 7 bases align to TRBD1. The CDR3 has 15 amino acids. The germline V gene encodes CDR1 SGHRS and CDR2 YFSETQ. Unmatched junction bases numbered 14, after V lost 4 bases and J lost 8 bases. CDR3 nucleotide sequence: TGCGCCAGCAGCCTAGACCCGACAGGGTCGGGGGGCTACACCTTC. Residues: CASSLDPTGSGGYTF. Together with reference TRBV5-1 and TRBJ1-2, the CDR3 gives the full variable domain: KAGVTQTPRYLIKTRGQQVTLSCSPISGHRSVSWYQQTPGQGLQFLFEYFSETQRNKGNFPGRFSGRQFSNSRSEMNVSTLELGDSALYLCASSLDPTGSGGYTFGSGTRLTVV.

This clone was seen more than once but under ten times. The chain carries TRBV18 and TRBJ2-5; possibly TRBD1 for D (6 bases). The CDR3 extends over 13 amino acids. Germline V lookup: CDR1 KGHSH, CDR2 LQKENI. The ends were cut back, 4 bases at V and 5 bases at J, with 11 bases in the middle. As DNA, the CDR3 is TGTGCCAGCTCACGGGGACACTCGGAGACCCAGTACTTC. Translated, it gives CASSRGHSETQYF.

This chain joins TRBV3-1 (or the pseudogene TRBV3-2) and TRBJ2-5; 7 bases match TRBD1. Germline CDR1 LGHDT, CDR2 YNNKEL (reference sequence). V shed 6 bases, J shed 4 bases, and the junction held 8 bases outside the gene matches. The CDR3 spans 14 residues. The CDR3 region is CASRPDRDGETQYF. In DNA, the CDR3 is TGTGCCAGCAGACCCGACAGGGACGGAGAGACCCAGTACTTC.

This clone was observed a single time. This rearrangement joins TRBV12-3 or TRBV12-4 to TRBJ2-7; maybe TRBD1 (5 bases). CDR3 length: 12 residues. The V end was cut by 3 bases, the J end by 5 bases, with 8 bases between. This CDR3 is CASSFLGDEQYF. The CDR3 DNA reads TGTGCCAGCAGTTTTCTAGGGGACGAGCAGTACTTC.

V usage is TRBV11-2 and J usage is TRBJ1-1, with D uncertain. V dropped 0 bases and J dropped 5 bases, with 16 bases sitting between them. CDR1 is SGHAT and CDR2 is FQNNGV in the germline V gene. CDR3 length: 16 residues. CDR3 in DNA: TGTGCCAGCAGCTTAGACACAGTTAGACGAGGGACTGAAGCTTTCTTT. This gives the protein CASSLDTVRRGTEAFF.

The chain carries TRBV28 and TRBJ2-1; 9 bases agree with TRBD1. J gave up 4 bases and V 6 bases, and 7 bases lay outside the gene matches. CDR1 is MDHEN, CDR2 SYDVKM, per germline. The CDR3 is made up of 15 amino acids. The chain's CDR3 is CASSLRDRVYNEQFF. For the CDR3, the DNA is TGTGCCAGCAGCCTACGGGACAGGGTTTACAATGAGCAGTTCTTC.

V is TRBV10-3 and J is TRBJ1-1; tentative D call: TRBD1 (6 bases). Germline V CDR1 and CDR2: ENHRY, SYGVKD. V dropped 2 bases and J dropped 5 bases, with 15 bases sitting between them. The CDR3 contains 15 residues. In DNA, the CDR3 is TGTGCCATCAGTGAGAACAGGGATCCTAAGACTGAAGCTTTCTTT. Residues: CAISENRDPKTEAFF.

The chain combines TRBV5-6 with TRBJ1-5; D remains unclear. In germline, CDR1 is SGHDT, CDR2 YYEEEE. This CDR3 region has 13 residues. Trimming removed 4 bases from V and 7 bases from J, with 12 bases in between. CDR3 sequence: CASSAGVNQPQHF. The CDR3 nucleotides read TGTGCCAGCAGCGCCGGGGTAAACCAGCCCCAGCATTTT. The variable domain in full, with the rest retrieved from reference TRBV5-6 and TRBJ1-5, is DAGVTQSPTHLIKTRGQQVTLRCSPKSGHDTVSWYQQALGQGPQFIFQYYEEEERQRGNFPDRFSGHQFPNYSSELNVNALLLGDSALYLCASSAGVNQPQHFGDGTRLSIL.

The V gene is TRBV12-3 or TRBV12-4, the J gene TRBJ2-3; the D is unclear. CDR3 length: 13 residues. V was pared by 9 bases and J by 0 bases, with 10 bases between. As DNA, the CDR3 is TGTGCCAGTTTAGCCGCTAGCACAGATACGCAGTATTTT. The encoded protein is CASLAASTDTQYF.

This sequence joins TRBV9 and TRBJ2-7; 8 nucleotides line up with TRBD1. CDR1 SGDLS and CDR2 YYNGEE come from the germline V gene. With 2 bases clipped from V and 5 bases from J, the junction kept 9 bases outside the gene matches. The CDR3 consists of 15 residues. The CDR3 sequence: CASSVGQGSLHEQYF. The DNA of the CDR3 is TGTGCCAGCAGCGTTGGACAGGGTTCGCTCCACGAGCAGTACTTC. Using reference TRBV9 and TRBJ2-7 for the parts outside the CDR3, the full variable domain is DSGVTQTPKHLITATGQRVTLRCSPRSGDLSVYWYQQSLDQGLQFLIQYYNGEERAKGNILERFSAQQFPDLHSELNLSSLELGDSALYFCASSVGQGSLHEQYFGPGTRLTVT.

The rearrangement links TRBV5-1 to TRBJ1-2, with D perhaps TRBD1 (6 bases). The V and J ends lost 3 bases and 3 bases respectively, with 12 bases between them. The CDR3 sequence is 14 residues long. CDR1 is SGHRS, CDR2 YFSETQ, per germline. Here the CDR3 reads CASSSPDSDYGYTF. CDR3 in DNA: TGCGCCAGCAGCTCCCCGGACAGCGACTATGGCTACACCTTC.

CDR3 coding DNA: TGCGCCAGCAGGCCAACGGGACAGGGGAACACTGAAGCTTTCTTT. Encoded protein: CASRPTGQGNTEAFF. This chain uses TRBV5-1 with TRBJ1-1; 9 bases match TRBD1. CDR1 is SGHRS, CDR2 YFSETQ, per germline. The CDR3 sequence is 15 residues long. J gave up 1 base and V 5 bases, and 6 bases lay outside the gene matches.

This clone was seen a single time. The V and J genes are TRBV6-5 and TRBJ1-4; TRBD1 might be the D (5 bases). V lost 8 bases and J lost 10, with 20 bases in between. From germline, CDR1 is MNHEY and CDR2 SVGAGI. The CDR3 is 14 amino acids. CDR3 sequence: CASGGRIPAGKLFF. The CDR3 DNA reads TGTGCCAGCGGGGGGAGGATCCCCGCCGGAAAACTGTTTTTT.

J is TRBJ2-5 and V is TRBV9; TRBD1 agrees at 9 bases. After removal of 0 bases from V and 5 bases from J, the junction contained 8 bases not matched to a gene. Per the germline V gene, CDR1 is SGDLS and CDR2 is YYNGEE. The CDR3 length is 16 residues. The CDR3 DNA follows: TGTGCCAGCAGCGTAGATCCGGGGACAGGGTTGGAGACCCAGTACTTC. It yields the protein CASSVDPGTGLETQYF.

The V gene is TRBV4-1, the J gene TRBJ1-2; D is unresolved. V was cut by 1 base and J by 4 bases, with 13 bases left in between. This CDR3 region has 15 residues. CDR1 is MGHRA and CDR2 is YSYEKL in the germline V gene. CDR3 residues: CASSQVLPYGYGYTF. CDR3 DNA: TGCGCCAGCAGCCAAGTCCTGCCCTATGGCTATGGCTACACCTTC.

A single count supports this clone. The chain employs TRBV6-1 and TRBJ1-4; TRBD1 aligns across 9 bases. Germline loops: CDR1 MNHNS, CDR2 SASEGT. The CDR3 is 19 residues long. V trimming: 4 bases; J trimming: 7 bases; junction bases outside the gene matches: 19. Here the CDR3 reads CASSGPVGQGTRRGEKLFF. The CDR3 DNA sequence: TGTGCCAGCAGTGGCCCAGTGGGACAGGGAACTAGGAGGGGTGAAAAACTGTTTTTT.

The CDR3 coding sequence is TGTGCCAGCAGTCGACAGGGCACGGAGTACAAGCGGGGCGGAAAACTGTTTTTT. As protein: CASSRQGTEYKRGGKLFF. The rearrangement links TRBV6-6 to TRBJ1-4; 7 nucleotides align to TRBD1. The CDR3 has 18 residues. CDR1 and CDR2 from the germline V gene are MNHNY and SVGAGI (reference sequence). Germline trimming cut 5 bases from V and 10 bases from J; bases unmatched to any gene: 22.

V and J are TRBV27 and TRBJ2-1; D is possibly TRBD2 (6 bases). Germline-derived CDR1 and CDR2 are MNHEY and SMNVEV (reference sequence). This CDR3 spans 15 amino acids. V was pared by 5 bases and J by 2 bases, with 13 bases between. For the CDR3, the DNA is TGTGCCAGCAGTAGAGGGCGGGATCCCTACAATGAGCAGTTCTTC. It encodes CASSRGRDPYNEQFF.

The J gene is TRBJ1-2, the V gene TRBV5-1, with TRBD1 as a possible D gene (6 bases). This CDR3 is built from 15 residues. Germline CDR1 reads SGHRS; CDR2 reads YFSETQ. V lost 0 bases, J lost 6 bases, and 15 bases lay in between. The DNA of the CDR3 is TGCGCCAGCAGCTTGGAGGGACACCTGTGGGATGGCTACACCTTC. Its translation: CASSLEGHLWDGYTF. Looking up the rest from reference TRBV5-1 and TRBJ1-2 gives the full variable domain: KAGVTQTPRYLIKTRGQQVTLSCSPISGHRSVSWYQQTPGQGLQFLFEYFSETQRNKGNFPGRFSGRQFSNSRSEMNVSTLELGDSALYLCASSLEGHLWDGYTFGSGTRLTVV.

This clone was counted once. The chain links TRBV7-6 to TRBJ2-2, with TRBD2 matching 7 bases. CDR1 and CDR2 from the germline V gene are SGHVS and FNYEAQ. Unmatched junction bases numbered 11, after V lost 6 bases and J lost 7 bases. CDR3 length: 15 residues. Here the CDR3 DNA reads TGTGCCAGCAGTGACCCGGGACTACCGAACGGGGAGCTGTTTTTT. It specifies CASSDPGLPNGELFF. Full variable domain (remainder filled in from reference TRBV7-6 and TRBJ2-2): GAGVSQSPRYKVTKRGQDVALRCDPISGHVSLYWYRQALGQGPEFLTYFNYEAQQDKSGLPNDRFSAERPEGSISTLTIQRTEQRDSAMYRCASSDPGLPNGELFFGEGSRLTVL.

CDR3 sequence reads: CASSSAAGNNEQFF. In DNA, the CDR3 is TGTGCCAGCAGCTCTGCTGCAGGGAACAATGAGCAGTTCTTC. The chain is built from TRBV7-6 and TRBJ2-1; tentative D call: TRBD1 (5 bases). V was pared by 4 bases and J by 5 bases, with 12 bases between. Germline V gene data show CDR1 as SGHVS and CDR2 as FNYEAQ. The CDR3 has 14 residues.

The chain has TRBV29-1 and TRBJ2-1; D is perhaps TRBD2 (6 bases). Germline V lookup: CDR1 SQVTM, CDR2 ANQGSEA. V lost 4 bases and J 7 bases, leaving 14 bases between the germline ends. The CDR3 runs 13 residues. CDR3 amino acids: CSVVWGGGNEQFF. The CDR3 nucleotides are TGCAGCGTTGTGTGGGGAGGAGGGAATGAGCAGTTCTTC.

The chain couples TRBV4-1 to TRBJ1-3; weak D call: TRBD1 (6 bases). CDR1 and CDR2 from the germline V gene are MGHRA and YSYEKL. Trimming took off 2 bases at V and 3 bases at J, with 8 bases between the two ends. This CDR3 spans 14 amino acids. CDR3 sequence reads: CASSQQGIGNTIYF. The CDR3 DNA sequence: TGCGCCAGCAGCCAACAGGGGATTGGAAACACCATATATTTT.

The chain uses TRBV28 and TRBJ1-6; the D gene is possibly TRBD1 (5 bases). Trimming removed 6 bases from V and 7 bases from J, with 13 bases in between. CDR3 length equals 14 residues. Germline V lookup: CDR1 MDHEN, CDR2 SYDVKM. CDR3 in amino acids: CASSRVTENSPLHF. In DNA, the CDR3 is TGTGCCAGCAGCAGGGTGACAGAAAATTCACCCCTCCACTTT.

The V call is TRBV30, the J call TRBJ1-2; tentatively, D is TRBD1 (5 bases). Per the germline V gene, CDR1 is GTSNPN and CDR2 is SVGIG (reference sequence). The CDR3 is 13 amino acids. Trimming removed 0 bases from V and 7 bases from J, with 12 bases in between. This CDR3 reads CAWSVGVSGGYTF. The CDR3 bases are TGTGCCTGGAGTGTAGGGGTGTCCGGTGGCTACACCTTC.